This entry lists 2 T cell receptor beta chains sequenced from one sample in a study of regulatory T cells in long-lasting Graves disease. Time point specified: persistent/refractory GD, antithyroid drugs over 5 years with positive TRAb. Following extraction of RNA from PBMCs, that RNA was used to make the TCR library. According to the study, TCR beta libraries were built with iRepertoire HTBI primers and CDR3-region Arm-PCR. TCRdb re-derived calls from the multiplex PCR reads in MiXCR, one entry per CDR3 protein. This table has approximately 400,000 distinct CDR3 sequences, less than 25% appearing once. The sequenced sample was peripheral blood mononuclear cells (PBMCs), obtained when the disease was refractory, from a patient treated with antithyroid drugs. Receptors were obtained from a female donor with Graves disease.

The V call is TRBV7-9, the J call TRBJ2-1; the D is unclear. This CDR3 has 16 amino acids. Germline-derived CDR1 and CDR2 are SEHNR and FQNEAQ (reference sequence). Trimming stripped 2 bases from V and 3 bases from J, with 14 bases between. CDR3 DNA sequence: TGTGCCAGCAGCTTATTCCCCAGTAGGATCTACAATGAGCAGTTCTTC. It encodes CASSLFPSRIYNEQFF.

The chain links TRBV29-1 to TRBJ2-7, with 8 bases lining up with TRBD2. With 7 bases clipped from V and 6 bases from J, the junction kept 8 bases outside the gene matches. The CDR3 extends over 12 amino acids. Germline V gene lookup returns CDR1 SQVTM and CDR2 ANQGSEA. CDR3 nucleotide sequence: TGCAGCGCCCGGGGGGGTTCGCTCGAGCAGTACTTC. Translation: CSARGGSLEQYF.